This TCR beta chain appears in the sequencing data of a study of a mutant IDH1 vaccine in newly diagnosed glioma. Study-level information: Across weeks 1, 3, 5, 7, 11, 15, 19 and 23, patients received a vaccination each time, eight in all. Patients under treatment included about 60% males and 37.5% females and had a mean age of around 40 years.

This table comes from immunoSEQ multiplex PCR, and its TCRdb copy is limited to in-frame clones, with some not included. This table holds approximately 41,000 clones, approximately 90% found once. The time point is: week 23, last vaccination. Each dose of the vaccine consisted of 300 ug of mutant IDH1 20-mer peptide, with topical imiquimod. The donors' diagnosis was new WHO grade 3 or 4 astrocytoma that was IDH1-mutant and ATRX-lost. Overall study findings and caveats: Apparently, pseudoprogression bore no relation to changes among the top peripheral T cell clonotypes.

CDR3 length equals 13 residues. The trim removed 6 bases at V and 10 bases at J, leaving 8 bases unmatched. Germline CDR1 MNHNS, CDR2 SASEGT. A word on this clone: Antigen: not known.

This receptor was obtained from a man aged 50-60 years with glioma. Sample: PBMCs, taken from a glioma patient whose treatment included an IDH1 peptide vaccine. The chain combines TRBV6-1 with TRBJ2-1, with 8 bases identical to TRBD1. CDR3 loop: CASRDSGGNEQFF. The CDR3 DNA is TGTGCCAGCAGAGACTCAGGGGGCAACGAGCAGTTCTTC.